This T cell receptor (beta chain) was sequenced during a study of T cells in Graves' hyperthyroidism and ophthalmopathy. Findings of the study overall: Clonotypes that were expanded in thyroid above 0.001 mostly appeared in blood too.

To note about this clonotype: Its antigen is as yet unknown.

Amplified TCR beta CDR3 regions came from RNA transcripts. First-round RT-PCR of the TCR CDR3 relied on the HTBI primer set. TCRdb redid the calling of the multiplex PCR reads with MiXCR, one entry per CDR3 protein. Of 360,000 or so distinct CDR3 sequences detected, nearly 15% appear once; the ten largest clones hold roughly 20%. The CDR3 contains 17 residues. The J segment lost 4 bases and the V segment lost 3 bases, leaving 14 bases of the junction unmatched. The germline gives CDR1 MDHEN, CDR2 SYDVKM. Sequenced sample: blood. This rearrangement joins TRBV28 to TRBJ2-7; 8 positions match TRBD2. This TCR was recovered from an older woman with Graves' ophthalmopathy. The CDR3 sequence: CASSLGRIAGRGYEQYF. DNA for the CDR3: TGTGCCAGCAGTTTGGGAAGAATAGCGGGAAGAGGGTACGAGCAGTACTTC.